The 26 T cell receptor beta chains listed next were all sequenced from one sample in a study of cytomegalovirus exposure and HLA in healthy donors. The PCR used 60 Vbeta and 13 Jbeta primers. Profiling relied on immunoSEQ multiplex PCR, and the TCRdb table lists in-frame clones only, not all of them. The sample carries approximately 240,000 clones, just under 85% recorded once. Source material: PBMCs. The receptors here all came from a woman in her forties in good health and CMV-seronegative.

Remarks on this clone: One junction end disagrees with the germline gene, perhaps due to a read error. The same CDR3 is also encoded by other DNA sequences in this sample. V gene TRBV19 combines with J gene TRBJ1-1, with 7 nucleotides matching TRBD1. The CDR3 spans 14 residues. Germline V gene lookup returns CDR1 LNHDA and CDR2 SQIVND (reference sequence). This CDR3 reads CASSRGTANTEAFF. The DNA for the CDR3 is TGTGCCAGTAGTAGGGGGACAGCGAACACTGAAGCCTTCTTT.

This clone was recorded once. The genes are TRBV10-3 and TRBJ2-7, with D perhaps TRBD1 (5 bases). Per germline, CDR1 ENHRY and CDR2 SYGVKD. The CDR3 totals 14 residues. V lost 0 bases, J lost 3 bases, and 9 bases lay in between. CDR3 amino acids: CAISESGVYYEQYF. In DNA form, the CDR3 reads TGTGCCATCAGTGAGTCAGGGGTATACTACGAGCAGTACTTC.

The rearrangement links TRBV7-3 to TRBJ2-3, with 8 bases identical to TRBD1. CDR1 and CDR2 (germline): SGHTA, FQGTGA. Unmatched junction bases numbered 5, after V lost 3 bases and J lost 3 bases. The CDR3 totals 15 residues. CDR3 region: CASSFGTGSTDTQYF. The CDR3 bases are TGTGCCAGCAGCTTCGGGACAGGATCAACAGATACGCAGTATTTT.

This clone was counted between two and nine times. The chain uses TRBV5-4 and TRBJ2-5; possible D gene TRBD1, 6 bases. The CDR3 runs to 15 residues. CDR1 and CDR2 (germline): SGHNT, YYREEE (reference sequence). Trimming removed 4 bases at V and 5 bases at J, with 18 bases between. CDR3 amino acids: CASSHAKQGRETQYF. The CDR3 DNA reads as TGTGCCAGCAGCCACGCAAAACAGGGACGCGAGACCCAGTACTTC.

The chain recombines TRBV11-3 with TRBJ2-7; 8 positions agree with TRBD1. Germline CDR1 is SGHNT and CDR2 is YENEEA. CDR3 length: 14 amino acids. Germline trimming cut 4 bases from V and 3 bases from J; bases unmatched to any gene: 5. The CDR3 sequence: CASSSGQEDYEQYF. For the CDR3, the DNA is TGTGCCAGCAGCTCGGGACAGGAGGACTACGAGCAGTACTTC.

The chain is built from TRBV5-6 and TRBJ2-5; 8 positions match TRBD2. Germline V lookup: CDR1 SGHDT, CDR2 YYEEEE. The CDR3 totals 15 residues. V gave up 4 bases and J gave up 5 bases; unmatched junction bases: 10. CDR3 region: CASSPGGASGETQYF. The CDR3 region has the DNA TGTGCCAGCAGCCCGGGAGGGGCTAGCGGGGAGACCCAGTACTTC.

The chain employs TRBV19 and TRBJ1-3, with D perhaps TRBD1 (5 bases). Trimming took off 10 bases at V and 4 bases at J, with 23 bases between the two ends. Germline values: CDR1 LNHDA, CDR2 SQIVND (reference sequence). The CDR3 extends over 16 amino acids. In nucleotides, the CDR3 is TGTGCCACCTCGCTAGGGGACTCGTCGAGAGGAAACACCATATATTTT. Protein sequence: CATSLGDSSRGNTIYF.

In this sample, this clone turned up a few times. This chain links TRBV27 with TRBJ2-3, with D possibly TRBD2 on 5 matching bases. V lost 8 bases and J lost 3, with 18 bases in between. CDR1 is MNHEY, CDR2 SMNVEV, per germline (reference sequence). The CDR3 runs 15 residues. CDR3 residues: CASGFGGHQTDTQYF. The CDR3 coding sequence is TGTGCCAGCGGGTTCGGAGGCCATCAGACAGATACGCAGTATTTT.

The V gene is TRBV9, the J gene TRBJ1-5, with 8 bases lining up with TRBD1. Germline V gene sequence: CDR1 SGDLS, CDR2 YYNGEE. V gave up 4 bases and J gave up 2 bases; unmatched junction bases: 5. This CDR3 spans 15 amino acids. DNA of the CDR3: TGTGCCAGCAGCCCTGGACAGGGTGGCAATCAGCCCCAGCATTTT. Its protein product is CASSPGQGGNQPQHF.

The chain carries TRBV2 and TRBJ2-5, with D perhaps matching TRBD2 (6 bases). This CDR3 region has 13 residues. The germline V and J ends were trimmed by 7 bases and 5 bases, with 14 bases remaining between them. CDR1 and CDR2 from the germline V gene are SNHLY and FYNNEI. The CDR3 nucleotides read TGTGCCAGCATGAAGGAGGGCCTGGAGACCCAGTACTTC. Its translation is CASMKEGLETQYF.

This clone was recorded only once. Other DNA sequences in this specimen translate into the identical CDR3. The genes are TRBV7-8 and TRBJ1-5; TRBD1 might be the D (6 bases). Germline V CDR1 and CDR2: SGHVS, FQNEAQ. The CDR3 is 13 amino acids. V was cut by 1 base and J by 5 bases, with 6 bases left in between. In DNA, the CDR3 is TGTGCCAGCAGCTTAGACAGGGATCAGCCCCAGCATTTT. This codes for CASSLDRDQPQHF.

This clone was detected only a few times. V usage is TRBV11-3 and J usage is TRBJ1-4; D call uncertain. V gave up 6 bases and J gave up 6 bases, with 5 bases separating them. Germline values: CDR1 SGHNT, CDR2 YENEEA. This CDR3 comprises 11 residues. The CDR3 reads CASSTDEKLFF. DNA of the CDR3: TGTGCCAGCAGTACGGATGAAAAACTGTTTTTT.

The V gene is TRBV5-1, the J gene TRBJ1-5; no clear D. The CDR3 is made up of 13 amino acids. V was pared by 0 bases and J by 5 bases, with 6 bases between. The germline V gene has CDR1 SGHRS and CDR2 YFSETQ. The CDR3 protein is CASSLAPDQPQHF. The CDR3 nucleotides read TGCGCCAGCAGCTTGGCCCCCGATCAGCCCCAGCATTTT.

V gene TRBV5-4 combines with J gene TRBJ2-1, with 11 positions matching TRBD2. J gave up 4 bases and V 4 bases, and 4 bases lay outside the gene matches. The germline V gene has CDR1 SGHNT and CDR2 YYREEE (reference sequence). This CDR3 has 15 residues. CDR3 nucleotide sequence: TGTGCCAGCAGCCAGACTAGCGGGGTATACAATGAGCAGTTCTTC. Its protein is CASSQTSGVYNEQFF. Full variable domain (outside the CDR3, taken from reference TRBV5-4 and TRBJ2-1): ETGVTQSPTHLIKTRGQQVTLRCSSQSGHNTVSWYQQALGQGPQFIFQYYREEENGRGNFPPRFSGLQFPNYSSELNVNALELDDSALYLCASSQTSGVYNEQFFGPGTRLTVL.

The rearrangement links TRBV4-3 to TRBJ2-2, with D maybe TRBD1 (6 bases). The germline CDR1 and CDR2 sequences are LGHNA and YSLEER. CDR3 size: 17 residues. V lost 0 bases and J 1 base, leaving 12 bases between the germline ends. The CDR3 sequence is CASSQDLLGGNTGELFF. CDR3 sequence (DNA): TGCGCCAGCAGCCAAGATCTATTAGGGGGGAACACCGGGGAGCTGTTTTTT.

The chain is built from TRBV4-1 and TRBJ1-2, with a weak D call TRBD1 (5 bases). The V and J ends lost 1 base and 0 bases respectively, with 15 bases between them. This CDR3 region has 17 residues. Germline V gene sequence: CDR1 MGHRA, CDR2 YSYEKL. The CDR3 region has the DNA TGCGCCAGCAGCCAAGGTCGGACGGACACCTCTAACTATGGCTACACCTTC. It is translated as CASSQGRTDTSNYGYTF.

This clone came up once. This rearrangement joins TRBV9 to TRBJ2-7; TRBD2 matches 11 bases. Germline CDR1 reads SGDLS; CDR2 reads YYNGEE. The CDR3 spans 15 residues. Trimming cost V 0 bases and J 7 bases; bases outside gene matches: 6. CDR3 nucleotides: TGTGCCAGCAGCGTAGATTTAGCGGGGGGGCGAGAGCAGTACTTC. This sequence encodes CASSVDLAGGREQYF.

V and J are TRBV7-3 and TRBJ2-3; 10 bases fit TRBD2. Germline V lookup: CDR1 SGHTA, CDR2 FQGTGA. CDR3 length: 16 residues. V was pared by 5 bases and J by 6 bases, with 11 bases of the junction left unmatched. DNA for the CDR3: TGTGCCAGCAGCCTTCCCCTAAGCGGGGGGGTTGATACGCAGTATTTT. Translating gives CASSLPLSGGVDTQYF.

The V gene is TRBV10-3, the J gene TRBJ2-5; 13 bases fit TRBD2. Per the germline V gene, CDR1 is ENHRY and CDR2 is SYGVKD. Trimming took 6 bases from V and 0 from J; bases not matched to a gene: 4. This CDR3 comprises 16 residues. The CDR3, as DNA: TGTGCCATCAGAGCGACTAGCGGGGGGAACCAAGAGACCCAGTACTTC. It is translated as CAIRATSGGNQETQYF.

The V and J genes are TRBV28 and TRBJ2-1; D gene unclear. Trimming stripped 9 bases from V and 0 bases from J, with 3 bases between. The CDR3 spans 11 residues. CDR1 MDHEN and CDR2 SYDVKM come from the germline V gene. CDR3 in DNA: TGTGCCAGTTACTCCTACAATGAGCAGTTCTTC. This sequence encodes CASYSYNEQFF.

The rearrangement links TRBV2 to TRBJ1-5; perhaps TRBD1 as D (6 bases). Germline V gene sequence: CDR1 SNHLY, CDR2 FYNNEI. V lost 4 bases to trimming and J lost 7 bases, with 11 bases between them. This CDR3 is 13 amino acids long. CDR3 sequence reads: CASSVGGGQPQHF. The CDR3 DNA sequence: TGTGCCAGCAGTGTAGGGGGGGGGCAGCCCCAGCATTTT.

CDR3 nucleotides: TGTGCCAGCAGGGGGGGGAGGTACACCTTC. Amino acid sequence: CASRGGRYTF. V gene TRBV2 combines with J gene TRBJ1-2; the D gene is possibly TRBD1 (5 bases). V gave up 6 bases and J gave up 11 bases, with 10 bases separating them. This CDR3 spans 10 amino acids. Germline V gives CDR1 SNHLY, CDR2 FYNNEI.

The CDR3 sequence: CASSVEGLVADEQFF. The CDR3 DNA follows: TGTGCCAGCAGCGTAGAAGGACTAGTAGCGGATGAGCAGTTCTTC. V and J are TRBV9 and TRBJ2-1; 7 positions match TRBD2. V gave up 0 bases and J gave up 8 bases; unmatched junction bases: 8. Per the germline V gene, CDR1 is SGDLS and CDR2 is YYNGEE. The CDR3 length is 15 residues.

The chain uses TRBV2 and TRBJ1-2; D is unresolved. CDR3 size: 15 residues. Germline V CDR1 and CDR2: SNHLY, FYNNEI. V was trimmed by 7 bases and J by 0 bases, leaving 15 bases between them. The CDR3 nucleotides read TGTGCCAGCAAAATAGATGGGCAGCCTAACTATGGCTACACCTTC. Translated: CASKIDGQPNYGYTF.

The chain has TRBV4-2 and TRBJ2-7; 8 bases map to TRBD2. CDR1 and CDR2 (germline): LGHNA, YNFKEQ. The CDR3 loop spans 15 amino acids. The junction had 5 bases not matched to a gene; V was cut back by 2 bases and J by 2 bases. As DNA, the CDR3 is TGTGCCAGCAGCCAACGAGCGGGGGCTCCCTACGAGCAGTACTTC. Protein sequence: CASSQRAGAPYEQYF.

V is TRBV18 and J is TRBJ1-3; D unclear. CDR1 KGHSH and CDR2 LQKENI come from the germline V gene. This CDR3 has 20 amino acids. The V and J ends lost 3 bases and 0 bases respectively, with 24 bases between them. CDR3 region: CASSPISMVGFDHSGNTIYF. In DNA, the CDR3 is TGTGCCAGCTCACCGATTTCTATGGTGGGCTTCGACCACTCTGGAAACACCATATATTTT.